This paragraph covers one T cell receptor (beta chain) sequence. Its specificity is not known. The data were produced by immunoSEQ multiplex PCR, yet TCRdb's version contains in-frame clones alone and is incomplete. This sample has 1.5 million to 1.9 million clones, with 95% to 99% found just once. The data are from a study of shared clonotypes between healthy human individuals. General study points: Donor scarcity curtailed the genetic and exposure-history diversity represented herein.

The CDR3 has 16 residues. V shed 4 bases, J shed 0 bases, and the junction held 6 bases outside the gene matches. CDR1 SGHDT and CDR2 YYEEEE come from the germline V gene. The rearrangement joins TRBV5-6 to TRBJ1-5, with 8 bases lining up with TRBD1. The source material was naive CD4+ T cells sorted from blood. Subset described: CD45RA+ positively selected. This receptor was obtained from a man aged 30 to 39 in good health. The CDR3 reads CASSLRTGSSNQPQHF. Written as DNA, the CDR3 is TGTGCCAGCAGCCTACGGACAGGGTCTAGCAATCAGCCCCAGCATTTT.